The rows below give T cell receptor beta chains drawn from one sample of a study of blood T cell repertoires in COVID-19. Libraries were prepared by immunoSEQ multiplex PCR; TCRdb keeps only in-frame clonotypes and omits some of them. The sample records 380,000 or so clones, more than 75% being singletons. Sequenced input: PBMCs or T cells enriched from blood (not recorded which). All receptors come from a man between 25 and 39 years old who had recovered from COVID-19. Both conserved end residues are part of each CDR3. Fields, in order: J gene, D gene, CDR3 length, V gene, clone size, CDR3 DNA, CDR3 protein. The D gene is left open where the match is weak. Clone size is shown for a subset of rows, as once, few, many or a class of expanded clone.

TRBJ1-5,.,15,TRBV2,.,TGTGCCAGCAGGAGGGGGTTTACTGGCAATCAGCCCCAGCATTTT,CASRRGFTGNQPQHF
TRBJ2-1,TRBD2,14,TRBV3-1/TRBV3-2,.,TGTGCCAGCAGCCAAGGGACTAGCTACAATGAGCAGTTCTTC,CASSQGTSYNEQFF
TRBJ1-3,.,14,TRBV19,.,TGTGCCAGTGCAGACTGGAGCTCTGGAAACACCATATATTTT,CASADWSSGNTIYF
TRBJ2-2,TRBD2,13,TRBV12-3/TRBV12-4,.,TGTGCCAGCAGTCAACTAGCGGGCGGGGAGCTGTTTTTT,CASSQLAGGELFF
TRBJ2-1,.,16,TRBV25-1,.,TGTGCCAGCAGTGAATTGGGGGGGGCGGGATATTATGAGCAGTTCTTC,CASSELGGAGYYEQFF
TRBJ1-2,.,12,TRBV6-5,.,TGTGCCAGCAGGTCAGGGTTTTATGGCTACACCTTC,CASRSGFYGYTF
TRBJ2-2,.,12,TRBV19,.,TGTGCCAGTAGTCCGCGTGTCGGGGAGCTGTTTTTT,CASSPRVGELFF
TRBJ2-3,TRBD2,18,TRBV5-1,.,TGCGCCAGCAGCTTGGCCACCTTCAGCGGGGACCGCACAGATACGCAGTATTTT,CASSLATFSGDRTDTQYF
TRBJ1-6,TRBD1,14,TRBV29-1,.,TGCAGCGTTGGGGACAGCTCCTATAATTCACCCCTCCACTTT,CSVGDSSYNSPLHF
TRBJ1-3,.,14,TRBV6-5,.,TGTGCCAGCGTTGTGCCCGAGATCGGAAACACCATATATTTT,CASVVPEIGNTIYF
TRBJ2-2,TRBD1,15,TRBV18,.,TGTGCCAGCTCACCGACCGGACAGGAGACCGGGGAGCTGTTTTTT,CASSPTGQETGELFF
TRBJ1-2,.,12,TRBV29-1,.,TGCAGCGTTGCGGGGTTAAGCTATGGCTACACCTTC,CSVAGLSYGYTF
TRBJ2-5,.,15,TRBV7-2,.,TGTGCCAGCAGCCGCAGGGGGGTGGGTCAAGAGACCCAGTACTTC,CASSRRGVGQETQYF
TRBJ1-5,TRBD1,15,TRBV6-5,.,TGTGCCAGCACCCTGGACAGGGTGGGTAATCAGCCCCAGCATTTT,CASTLDRVGNQPQHF
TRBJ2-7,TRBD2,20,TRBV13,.,TGTGCCAGCAGCTCTCTGAGTAGACTAGCGGGGGCCGGTAGCTCCTACGAGCAGTACTTC,CASSSLSRLAGAGSSYEQYF
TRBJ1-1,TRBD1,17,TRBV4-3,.,TGCGCCAGCAGCCGAAGAGGGCGGCTTGAGGGGGCAACTGAAGCTTTCTTT,CASSRRGRLEGATEAFF
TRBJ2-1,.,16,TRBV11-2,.,TGTGCCAGCAGCGCGCGGTTTAAAAGCTCCTACAATGAGCAGTTCTTC,CASSARFKSSYNEQFF
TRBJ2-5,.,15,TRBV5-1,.,TGCGCCAGCAGCTTGGTGTCGGGGTACCAAGAGACCCAGTACTTC,CASSLVSGYQETQYF
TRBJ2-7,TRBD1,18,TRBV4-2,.,TGTGCCAGCAGCCAAGAAATACATAGGACAGGGGGCCCCTACGAGCAGTACTTC,CASSQEIHRTGGPYEQYF
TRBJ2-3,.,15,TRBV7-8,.,TGTGCCAGCACCTTACAGGCCGCTACCACAGATACGCAGTATTTT,CASTLQAATTDTQYF
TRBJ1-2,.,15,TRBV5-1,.,TGCGCCAGCAGCCACAGAGACGGGGGGAACTATGGCTACACCTTC,CASSHRDGGNYGYTF
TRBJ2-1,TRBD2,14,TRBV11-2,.,TGTGCCAGCAGCGACGGGACTAGTTCGGCTGAGCAGTTCTTC,CASSDGTSSAEQFF
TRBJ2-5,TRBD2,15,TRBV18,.,TGTGCCAGCTCACTGACTAGCGGATACCAAGAGACCCAGTACTTC,CASSLTSGYQETQYF
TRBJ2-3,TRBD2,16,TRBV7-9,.,TGTGCCAGCAGCCCACGACTAGCCCGCAGCACAGATACGCAGTATTTT,CASSPRLARSTDTQYF
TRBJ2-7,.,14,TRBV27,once,TGTGCCAGCAGTTTTTTACAGGGACCCTCCGAGCAGTACTTC,CASSFLQGPSEQYF
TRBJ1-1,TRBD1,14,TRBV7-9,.,TGTGCCAGCAGCCCGTCCGCACAGGGGTCTGAAGCTTTCTTT,CASSPSAQGSEAFF
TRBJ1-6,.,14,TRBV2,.,TGTGCCAGCAGCATCGGGGGAAATAATTCACCCCTCCACTTT,CASSIGGNNSPLHF
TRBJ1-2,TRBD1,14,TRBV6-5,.,TGTGCCAGCAGCCTAACTCGGACAGGTTATGGCTACACCTTC,CASSLTRTGYGYTF
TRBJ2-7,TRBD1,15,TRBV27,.,TGTGCCAGCAGTCTCTCCCGGACAGGGGCCTACGAGCAGTACTTC,CASSLSRTGAYEQYF
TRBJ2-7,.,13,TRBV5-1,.,TGCGCCAGCAGCCTTGCAGGGTCCTACGAGCAGTACTTC,CASSLAGSYEQYF
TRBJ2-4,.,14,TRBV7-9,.,TGTGCCAGCAGCTTAGAACAGGCCAAAAACATTCAGTACTTC,CASSLEQAKNIQYF
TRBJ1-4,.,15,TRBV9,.,TGTGCCAGCAGCGTATCGTCAGGGATGGAGGAAAAACTGTTTTTT,CASSVSSGMEEKLFF
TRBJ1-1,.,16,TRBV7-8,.,TGTGCCAGCAGCTTAAAATGGGGGGGTACGAACACTGAAGCTTTCTTT,CASSLKWGGTNTEAFF
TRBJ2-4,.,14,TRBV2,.,TGTGCCAGCAGTGGCGGAGGGGCCAAAAACATTCAGTACTTC,CASSGGGAKNIQYF
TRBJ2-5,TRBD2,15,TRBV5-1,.,TGCGCCAGCAGCTTGGAGCGGGGGCTTCAAGAGACCCAGTACTTC,CASSLERGLQETQYF